Presented here are 17 T cell receptor beta chains from one specimen sequenced in a study of T cell responses to AZD1222 COVID-19 vaccine (dated by TCRdb to about 2021). Taken with the paper, the label for time point translates to: about 28 days (+/-7) after the second vaccine dose. Libraries were made using the immunoSEQ multiplex PCR assay. The source is immuneACCESS, and TCRdb retained only in-frame sequences with V and J called. Part of the clones is not carried over; for the studies checked, unresolved V genes explain less than half of this, and the remainder is unexplained. Counted in this sample were around 200,000 clones; approximately 94% of them appeared once. Roughly 1.7% of the sample is held by the ten biggest clonotypes. The source material was peripheral blood, sampled 28 days after the second AZD1222 dose. Source of these receptors: an adult who received the AZD1222 COVID-19 vaccine.

V is TRBV4-3 and J is TRBJ2-3, with a weak D call TRBD1 (5 bases). Germline-derived CDR1 and CDR2 are LGHNA and YSLEER. V was pared by 1 base and J by 8 bases, with 19 bases between. The CDR3 covers 16 residues. The CDR3 sequence: CASSQGLLGQSGTQYF. CDR3 nucleotide sequence: TGCGCCAGCAGCCAAGGGCTCTTGGGGCAAAGTGGTACGCAGTATTTT.

The rearrangement links TRBV4-1 to TRBJ1-2, with D unresolved. This CDR3 has 14 residues. Trimming shortened V by 1 base and J by 3 bases, and 9 bases separated the two germline ends. Germline CDR1 is MGHRA and CDR2 is YSYEKL. The CDR3 is CASSQVWGYYGYTF. The CDR3, as DNA: TGCGCCAGCAGCCAAGTCTGGGGTTACTATGGCTACACCTTC.

This rearrangement joins TRBV4-1 to TRBJ2-7; TRBD2 aligns across 7 bases. With 1 base clipped from V and 2 bases from J, the junction kept 8 bases outside the gene matches. Germline values: CDR1 MGHRA, CDR2 YSYEKL. This CDR3 region has 16 residues. CDR3 protein: CASSQVPAGETYEQYF. CDR3 bases: TGCGCCAGCAGCCAAGTTCCGGCGGGAGAGACCTACGAGCAGTACTTC.

V is TRBV5-6 and J is TRBJ2-6; the match to TRBD1 covers 12 bases. This CDR3 comprises 19 residues. CDR1 and CDR2 from the germline V gene are SGHDT and YYEEEE. The V gene end was trimmed by 1 base and the J gene end by 4 bases; junction bases not matched to a gene: 9. CDR3 amino acids: CASSLSSGTGGTGANVLTF. The CDR3 nucleotides read TGTGCCAGCAGCTTGAGCTCCGGGACAGGGGGCACCGGGGCCAACGTCCTGACTTTC.

This chain links TRBV29-1 with TRBJ1-1; D not resolved. Trimming took off 4 bases at V and 1 base at J, with 10 bases between the two ends. Germline CDR1 SQVTM, CDR2 ANQGSEA. The CDR3 sequence is 13 residues long. DNA for the CDR3: TGCAGCGTTGTTAGCCGCCAGAACACTGAAGCTTTCTTT. Protein sequence: CSVVSRQNTEAFF.

The CDR3 DNA is TGTGCCAGCAGCTTCGAGGGGTCCTACAATGAGCAGTTCTTC. Its protein is CASSFEGSYNEQFF. The genes are TRBV5-4 and TRBJ2-1, with D perhaps matching TRBD1 or TRBD2 (5 bases each). V was shortened by 2 bases and J by 1 base, with 7 bases between the two germline ends. This CDR3 is 14 amino acids long. The germline gives CDR1 SGHNT, CDR2 YYREEE (reference sequence).

The chain carries TRBV27 and TRBJ2-1, with TRBD2 matching over 12 bases. Per germline, CDR1 MNHEY and CDR2 SMNVEV (reference sequence). The CDR3 spans 17 residues. Trimming removed 2 bases from V and 6 bases from J; junction bases left unmatched: 8. The CDR3 nucleotides are TGTGCCAGCAGTTTAAGGGCTAGCGGGAGGGTCTCCAATGAGCAGTTCTTC. It is translated as CASSLRASGRVSNEQFF.

The rearrangement links TRBV7-3 to TRBJ2-3, with D hard to call. The V gene's germline CDR1 is SGHTA and CDR2 FQGTGA. Trimming removed 4 bases from V and 2 bases from J, with 7 bases in between. This CDR3 region has 13 residues. The CDR3 DNA is TGTGCCAGCAGCTCCACTTCCACAGATACGCAGTATTTT. It encodes CASSSTSTDTQYF.

The V gene is TRBV28, the J gene TRBJ1-1; 9 bases agree with TRBD1. J gave up 1 base and V 6 bases, and 3 bases lay outside the gene matches. The CDR3 has 14 residues. Per germline, CDR1 MDHEN and CDR2 SYDVKM. DNA for the CDR3: TGTGCCAGCAGCTGGACAGGGGCGAACACTGAAGCTTTCTTT. Residues: CASSWTGANTEAFF.

This CDR3 is CASSLTLAAEGGAFF. DNA for the CDR3: TGTGCCAGCAGCTTAACGTTGGCAGCAGAAGGAGGGGCTTTCTTT. The chain employs TRBV7-3 and TRBJ1-1; D remains unclear. Trimming removed 0 bases at V and 11 bases at J, with 19 bases between. The CDR3 has 15 residues. Looked up from germline, CDR1 is SGHTA and CDR2 is FQGTGA.

This clone was observed a single time. This chain joins TRBV5-1 and TRBJ1-1; no clear D gene. The CDR3 runs 13 residues. The germline V and J ends were trimmed by 6 bases and 1 base, with 10 bases remaining between them. Germline V gives CDR1 SGHRS, CDR2 YFSETQ. The CDR3 region is CASTTPPNTEAFF. For the CDR3, the DNA is TGCGCCAGCACCACCCCGCCGAACACTGAAGCTTTCTTT.

The rearrangement joins TRBV19 to TRBJ2-5; D call uncertain. CDR1 is LNHDA, CDR2 SQIVND, per germline (reference sequence). The CDR3 extends over 14 amino acids. Trimming took 2 bases from V and 4 from J, leaving 11 bases between them. CDR3 residues: CASSIFGIAETQYF. The CDR3 DNA reads TGTGCCAGTAGTATATTCGGAATAGCAGAGACCCAGTACTTC.

The rearrangement uses TRBV27 and TRBJ2-7; TRBD1 agrees at 7 bases. CDR1 is MNHEY and CDR2 is SMNVEV in the germline V gene (reference sequence). Unmatched junction bases numbered 5, after V lost 1 base and J lost 2 bases. The CDR3 has 15 residues. CDR3 DNA sequence: TGTGCCAGCAGTTTATGGACAGGTGGACCCTACGAGCAGTACTTC. Translation gives CASSLWTGGPYEQYF.

The J gene is TRBJ2-3, the V gene TRBV3-1 (or the pseudogene TRBV3-2); maybe TRBD2 (5 bases). CDR3 length: 15 amino acids. V was trimmed by 6 bases and J by 0 bases, leaving 13 bases between them. Germline V CDR1 and CDR2: LGHDT, YNNKEL (reference sequence). CDR3 loop: CASSVVGSSTDTQYF. The CDR3 nucleotides are TGTGCCAGCAGTGTAGTGGGGAGCAGCACAGATACGCAGTATTTT.

CDR3 DNA sequence: TGCGCCAGCAGATGGGACAGGGGGCAGTTTAGCGAGCAGTACTTC. This translates into CASRWDRGQFSEQYF. The rearrangement joins TRBV5-1 to TRBJ2-7; 12 bases are shared with TRBD1. V gave up 5 bases and J gave up 6 bases; unmatched junction bases: 9. Germline CDR1 SGHRS, CDR2 YFSETQ. The CDR3 extends over 15 amino acids.

This sequence joins TRBV4-3 and TRBJ2-7; D is uncertain. Germline V gives CDR1 LGHNA, CDR2 YSLEER. Trimming stripped 1 base from V and 1 base from J, with 8 bases between. This CDR3 is built from 14 residues. The CDR3: CASSQGFRSYEQYF. CDR3 nucleotide sequence: TGCGCCAGCAGCCAAGGGTTCCGGTCCTACGAGCAGTACTTC.

The chain uses TRBV7-7 and TRBJ2-3; 7 nucleotides agree with TRBD1. The CDR3 totals 15 residues. The V segment lost 5 bases and the J segment 5 bases; nucleotides outside the gene matches: 10. CDR1 SSHAT and CDR2 FNYEAQ come from the germline V gene (reference sequence). The CDR3 bases are TGTGCCAGCAGCCCTTCGGGGACAGAGGGAGATACGCAGTATTTT. This translates into CASSPSGTEGDTQYF.